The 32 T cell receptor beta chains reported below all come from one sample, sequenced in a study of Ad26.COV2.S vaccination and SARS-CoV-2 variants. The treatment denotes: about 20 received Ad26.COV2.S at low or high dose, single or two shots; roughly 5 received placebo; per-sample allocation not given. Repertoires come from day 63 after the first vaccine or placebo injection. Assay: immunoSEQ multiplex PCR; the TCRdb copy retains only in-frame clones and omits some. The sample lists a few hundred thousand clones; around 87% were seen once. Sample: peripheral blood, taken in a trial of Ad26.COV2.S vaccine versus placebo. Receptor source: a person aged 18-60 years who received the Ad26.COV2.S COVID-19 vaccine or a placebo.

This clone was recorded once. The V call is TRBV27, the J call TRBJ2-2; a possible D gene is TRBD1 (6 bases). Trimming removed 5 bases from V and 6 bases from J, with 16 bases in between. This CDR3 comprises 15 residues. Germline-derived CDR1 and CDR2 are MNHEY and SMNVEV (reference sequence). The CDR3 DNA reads TGTGCCAGCAGTCACCAGGGGTTGTATCCCGGGGAGCTGTTTTTT. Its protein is CASSHQGLYPGELFF.

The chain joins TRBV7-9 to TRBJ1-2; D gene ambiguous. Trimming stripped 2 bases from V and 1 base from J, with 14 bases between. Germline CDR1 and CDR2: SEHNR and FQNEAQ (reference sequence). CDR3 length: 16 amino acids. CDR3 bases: TGTGCCAGCAGCTTACCCCCAGGAGAAAATAACTATGGCTACACCTTC. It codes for CASSLPPGENNYGYTF.

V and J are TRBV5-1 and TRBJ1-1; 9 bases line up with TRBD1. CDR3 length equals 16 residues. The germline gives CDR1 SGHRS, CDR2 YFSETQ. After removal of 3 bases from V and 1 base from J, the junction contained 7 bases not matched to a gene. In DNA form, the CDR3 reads TGCGCCAGCAGCTCATACCTGACAGGGGGGAACACTGAAGCTTTCTTT. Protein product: CASSSYLTGGNTEAFF.

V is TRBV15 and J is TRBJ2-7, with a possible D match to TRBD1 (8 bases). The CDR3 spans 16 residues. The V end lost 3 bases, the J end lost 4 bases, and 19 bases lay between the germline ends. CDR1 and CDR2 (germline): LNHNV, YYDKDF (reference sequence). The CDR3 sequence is CATSRVTGGRDYEQYF. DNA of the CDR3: TGTGCCACCAGCAGGGTTACAGGGGGGAGGGATTACGAGCAGTACTTC.

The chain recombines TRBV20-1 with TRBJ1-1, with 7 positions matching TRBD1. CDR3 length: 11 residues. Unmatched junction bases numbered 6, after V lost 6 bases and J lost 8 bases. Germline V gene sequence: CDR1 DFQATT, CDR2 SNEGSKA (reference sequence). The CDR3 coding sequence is TGCAGTGCGATCACAGGGGTGGAAGCTTTCTTT. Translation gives CSAITGVEAFF.

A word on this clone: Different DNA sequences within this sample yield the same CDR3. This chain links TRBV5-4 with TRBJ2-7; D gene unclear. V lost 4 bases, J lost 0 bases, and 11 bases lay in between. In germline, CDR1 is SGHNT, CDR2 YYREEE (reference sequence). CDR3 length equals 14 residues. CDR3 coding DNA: TGTGCCAGCAGCCTGGCTGGCAGCTCCTACGAGCAGTACTTC. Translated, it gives CASSLAGSSYEQYF.

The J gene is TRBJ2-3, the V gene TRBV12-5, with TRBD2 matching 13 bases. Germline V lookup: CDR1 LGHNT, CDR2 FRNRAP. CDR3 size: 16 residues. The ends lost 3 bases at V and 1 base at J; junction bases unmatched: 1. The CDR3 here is CASGFGTSGGTDTQYF. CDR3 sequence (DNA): TGTGCTAGTGGTTTCGGGACTAGCGGGGGCACAGATACGCAGTATTTT.

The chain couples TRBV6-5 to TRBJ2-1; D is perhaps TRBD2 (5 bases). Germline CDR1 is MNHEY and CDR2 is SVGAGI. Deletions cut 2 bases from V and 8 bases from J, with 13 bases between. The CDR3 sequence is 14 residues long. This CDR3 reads CASSYRQGGHEQFF. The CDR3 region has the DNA TGTGCCAGCAGTTACAGGCAAGGAGGTCATGAGCAGTTCTTC.

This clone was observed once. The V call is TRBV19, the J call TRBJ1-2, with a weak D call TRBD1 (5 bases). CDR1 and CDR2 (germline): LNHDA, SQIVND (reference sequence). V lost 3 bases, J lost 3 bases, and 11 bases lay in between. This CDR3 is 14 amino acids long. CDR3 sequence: CASSMLGRDYGYTF. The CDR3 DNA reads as TGTGCCAGTAGTATGCTGGGGCGCGACTATGGCTACACCTTC.

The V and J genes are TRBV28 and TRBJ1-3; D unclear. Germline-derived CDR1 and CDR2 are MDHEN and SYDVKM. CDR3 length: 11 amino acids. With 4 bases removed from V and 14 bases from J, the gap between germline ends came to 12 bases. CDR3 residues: CASSWHQVLYF. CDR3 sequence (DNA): TGTGCCAGCAGTTGGCACCAGGTCCTATATTTT.

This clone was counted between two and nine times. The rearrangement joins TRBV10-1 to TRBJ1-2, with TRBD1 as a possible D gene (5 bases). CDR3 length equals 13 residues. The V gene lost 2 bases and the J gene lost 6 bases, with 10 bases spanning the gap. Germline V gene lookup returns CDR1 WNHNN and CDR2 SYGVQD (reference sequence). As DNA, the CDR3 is TGCGCCAGCAGTGAGGCCGGGGCCCATGGCTACACCTTC. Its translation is CASSEAGAHGYTF.

CDR3 DNA: TGTGCCAGCAGTCTCCTTCCGGGAGGCGGGGAGGGGTATGAGCAGTTCTTC. Encoded protein: CASSLLPGGGEGYEQFF. The chain couples TRBV6-6 to TRBJ2-1; 7 bases align to TRBD2. From germline, CDR1 is MNHNY and CDR2 SVGAGI (reference sequence). V dropped 5 bases and J dropped 8; count of bases not matched to a gene: 18. This CDR3 contains 17 residues.

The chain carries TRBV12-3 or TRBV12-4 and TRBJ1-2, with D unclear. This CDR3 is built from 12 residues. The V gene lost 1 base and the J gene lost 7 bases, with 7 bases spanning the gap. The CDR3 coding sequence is TGTGCCAGCAGTTTAGAGGGTAGTGGCTACACCTTC. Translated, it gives CASSLEGSGYTF.

CDR3 DNA sequence: TGTGCCAGCAGTTCTCGACAGGGTAAGGACGAGCAGTACTTC. Amino acids: CASSSRQGKDEQYF. The rearrangement links TRBV27 to TRBJ2-7; 7 bases line up with TRBD1. The germline gives CDR1 MNHEY, CDR2 SMNVEV (reference sequence). V shed 4 bases, J shed 5 bases, and the junction held 8 bases outside the gene matches. There are 14 residues in the CDR3.

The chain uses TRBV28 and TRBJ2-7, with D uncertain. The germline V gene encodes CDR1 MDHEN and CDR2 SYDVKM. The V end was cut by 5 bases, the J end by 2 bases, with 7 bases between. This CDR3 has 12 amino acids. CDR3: CASSTGPYEQYF. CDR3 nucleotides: TGTGCCAGCAGTACGGGCCCCTACGAGCAGTACTTC.

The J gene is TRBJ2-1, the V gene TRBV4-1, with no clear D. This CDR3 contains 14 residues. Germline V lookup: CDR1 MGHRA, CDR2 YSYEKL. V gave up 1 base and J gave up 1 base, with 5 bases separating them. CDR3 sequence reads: CASSQVESYNEQFF. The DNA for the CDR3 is TGCGCCAGCAGCCAAGTAGAATCCTACAATGAGCAGTTCTTC.

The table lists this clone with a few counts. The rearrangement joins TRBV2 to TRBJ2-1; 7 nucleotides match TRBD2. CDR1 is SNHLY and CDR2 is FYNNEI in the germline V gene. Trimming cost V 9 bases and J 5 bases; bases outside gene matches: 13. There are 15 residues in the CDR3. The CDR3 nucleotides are TGTGCCAGTCGCCGTTTGGCTAGCGGTAACAATGAGCAGTTCTTC. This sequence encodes CASRRLASGNNEQFF.

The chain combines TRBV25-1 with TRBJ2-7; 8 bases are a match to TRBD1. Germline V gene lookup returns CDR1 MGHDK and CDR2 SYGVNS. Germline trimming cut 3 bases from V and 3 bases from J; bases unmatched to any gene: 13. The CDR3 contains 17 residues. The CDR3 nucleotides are TGTGCCAGCAGTGAGTCCGCCGGGACAGGAACTCACTACGAGCAGTACTTC. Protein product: CASSESAGTGTHYEQYF.

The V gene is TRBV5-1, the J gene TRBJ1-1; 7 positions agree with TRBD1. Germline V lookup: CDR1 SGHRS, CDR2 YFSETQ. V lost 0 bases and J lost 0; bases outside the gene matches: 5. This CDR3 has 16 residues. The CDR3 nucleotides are TGCGCCAGCAGCTTGGAAGCCGGGACAGTGAACACTGAAGCTTTCTTT. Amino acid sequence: CASSLEAGTVNTEAFF.

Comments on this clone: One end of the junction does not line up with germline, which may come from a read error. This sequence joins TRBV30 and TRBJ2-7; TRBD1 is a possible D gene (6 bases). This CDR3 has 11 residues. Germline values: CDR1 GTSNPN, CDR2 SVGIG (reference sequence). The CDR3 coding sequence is TGTGCCTGCAGTGGACAGATCGAGCAGTACTTC. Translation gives CACSGQIEQYF.

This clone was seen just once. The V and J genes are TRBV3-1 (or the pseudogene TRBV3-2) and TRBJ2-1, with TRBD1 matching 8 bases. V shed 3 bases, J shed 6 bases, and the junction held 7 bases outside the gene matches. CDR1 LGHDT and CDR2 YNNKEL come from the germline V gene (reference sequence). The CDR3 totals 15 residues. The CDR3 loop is CASSQIWTGTNEQFF. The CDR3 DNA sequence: TGTGCCAGCAGCCAGATATGGACAGGGACCAATGAGCAGTTCTTC.

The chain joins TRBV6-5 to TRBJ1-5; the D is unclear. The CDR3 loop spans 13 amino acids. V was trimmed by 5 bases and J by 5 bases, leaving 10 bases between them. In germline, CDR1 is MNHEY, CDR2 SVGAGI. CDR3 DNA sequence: TGTGCCAGCAGTCAACCCCCGGATCAGCCCCAGCATTTT. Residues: CASSQPPDQPQHF.

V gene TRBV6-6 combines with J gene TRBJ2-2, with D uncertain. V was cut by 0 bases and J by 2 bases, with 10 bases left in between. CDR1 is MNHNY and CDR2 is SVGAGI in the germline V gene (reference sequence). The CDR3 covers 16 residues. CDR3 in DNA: TGTGCCAGCAGTTACTCGAGGCAGAGAAACACCGGGGAGCTGTTTTTT. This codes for CASSYSRQRNTGELFF.

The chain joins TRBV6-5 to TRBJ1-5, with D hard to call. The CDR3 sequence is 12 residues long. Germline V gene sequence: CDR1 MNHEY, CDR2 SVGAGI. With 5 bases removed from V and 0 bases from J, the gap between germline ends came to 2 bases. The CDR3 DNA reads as TGTGCCAGCAGTCTTAGCAATCAGCCCCAGCATTTT. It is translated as CASSLSNQPQHF.

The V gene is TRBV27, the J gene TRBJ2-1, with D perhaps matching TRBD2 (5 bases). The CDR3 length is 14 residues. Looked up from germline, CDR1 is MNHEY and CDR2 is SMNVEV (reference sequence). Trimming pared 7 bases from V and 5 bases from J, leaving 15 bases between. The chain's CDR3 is CASTGGGSHNEQFF. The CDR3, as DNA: TGTGCCAGCACTGGTGGAGGATCCCACAATGAGCAGTTCTTC.

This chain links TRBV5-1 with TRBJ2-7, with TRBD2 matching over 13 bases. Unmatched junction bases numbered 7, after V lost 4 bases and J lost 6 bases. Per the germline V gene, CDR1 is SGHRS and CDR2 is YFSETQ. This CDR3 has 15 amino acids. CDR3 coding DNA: TGCGCCAGCAGCACCTCGACTAGCGGGAGGTTCGAGCAGTACTTC. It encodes CASSTSTSGRFEQYF.

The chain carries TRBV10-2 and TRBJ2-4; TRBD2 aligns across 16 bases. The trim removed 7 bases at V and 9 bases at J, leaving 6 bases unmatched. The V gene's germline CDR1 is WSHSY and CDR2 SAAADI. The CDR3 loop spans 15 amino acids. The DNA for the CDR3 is TGCGCCAGCATGGGACTAGCGGGAGGGTTTTTCATTCAGTACTTC. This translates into CASMGLAGGFFIQYF.

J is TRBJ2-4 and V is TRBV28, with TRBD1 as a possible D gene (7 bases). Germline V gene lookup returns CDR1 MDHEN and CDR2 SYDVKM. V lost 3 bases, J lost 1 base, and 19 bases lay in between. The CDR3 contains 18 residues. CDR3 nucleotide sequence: TGTGCCAGCAGTTTTAGACAGGGAAGGGCGGGGGCCAAAAACATTCAGTACTTC. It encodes CASSFRQGRAGAKNIQYF.

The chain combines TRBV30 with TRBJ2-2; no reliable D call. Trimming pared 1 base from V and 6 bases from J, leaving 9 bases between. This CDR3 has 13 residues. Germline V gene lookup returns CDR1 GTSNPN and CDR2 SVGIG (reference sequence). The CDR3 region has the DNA TGTGCCTGGAGTGACGGCAAACCCGGGGAGCTGTTTTTT. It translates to CAWSDGKPGELFF.

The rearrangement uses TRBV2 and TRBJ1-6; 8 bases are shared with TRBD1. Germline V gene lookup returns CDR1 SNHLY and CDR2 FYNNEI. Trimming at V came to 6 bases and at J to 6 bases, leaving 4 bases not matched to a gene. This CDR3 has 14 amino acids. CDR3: CASRDRASNSPLHF. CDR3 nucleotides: TGTGCCAGCAGGGACAGGGCCTCTAATTCACCCCTCCACTTT.

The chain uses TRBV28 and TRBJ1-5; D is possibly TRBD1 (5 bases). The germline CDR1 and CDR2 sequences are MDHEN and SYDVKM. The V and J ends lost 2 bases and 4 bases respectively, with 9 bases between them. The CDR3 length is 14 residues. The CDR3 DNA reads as TGTGCCAGCAGTTTAGTAACAGGAAATCAGCCCCAGCATTTT. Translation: CASSLVTGNQPQHF.

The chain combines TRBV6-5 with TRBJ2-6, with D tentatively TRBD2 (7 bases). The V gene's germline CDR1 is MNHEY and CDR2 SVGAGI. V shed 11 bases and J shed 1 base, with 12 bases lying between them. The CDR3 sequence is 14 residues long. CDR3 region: CASKGGSGANVLTF. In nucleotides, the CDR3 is TGTGCCTCCAAGGGGGGGTCTGGGGCCAACGTCCTGACTTTC.